The next 20 T cell receptor beta chains were all read from a single sample in a study of blood T cell repertoires in COVID-19 (TCRdb year 2020). The library came from the immunoSEQ multiplex PCR assay. TCRdb mirrors the immuneACCESS table, restricted to in-frame sequences. Some clones are absent from its copies; in checked studies, under half trace to an unresolved V gene, and the reason for the others is unknown. The sample records tens of thousands of clones, 88% of which are singletons. Roughly 2.1% of the sample is held by the ten biggest clonotypes. The specimen was peripheral blood. The origin of the receptors is a woman older than 75 with active or convalescent COVID-19.

Only one count was recorded for this clone. V is TRBV7-3 and J is TRBJ2-7, with 11 bases aligning to TRBD1. This CDR3 contains 16 residues. V lost 1 base and J lost 2; bases outside the gene matches: 4. CDR1 is SGHTA and CDR2 is FQGTGA in the germline V gene. CDR3 bases: TGTGCCAGCAGCTTAAATGGGGACAGGGGGACCTACGAGCAGTACTTC. This translates into CASSLNGDRGTYEQYF.

The V and J genes are TRBV6-2 or TRBV6-3 and TRBJ2-5; unclear D gene. The CDR3 is made up of 14 amino acids. CDR1 and CDR2 (germline): MNHEY, SVGEGT. The V and J ends lost 4 bases and 0 bases respectively, with 9 bases between them. The CDR3 bases are TGTGCCAGCAGTTCGGTTGTGTACCAAGAGACCCAGTACTTC. Amino acid sequence: CASSSVVYQETQYF.

V usage is TRBV29-1 and J usage is TRBJ2-1; 9 bases are a match to TRBD2. The CDR3 runs 13 residues. CDR1 and CDR2 from the germline V gene are SQVTM and ANQGSEA. V was clipped by 6 bases and J by 8 bases; unmatched bases: 8. As DNA, the CDR3 is TGCAGCGTGTCGGGACTAGCCTTCCATGAGCAGTTCTTC. Its protein is CSVSGLAFHEQFF.

The table lists this clone with a count of one. The chain links TRBV5-1 to TRBJ2-1; TRBD1 matches at 10 bases. Germline lookup yields CDR1 SGHRS and CDR2 YFSETQ. This CDR3 contains 14 residues. V gave up 2 bases and J gave up 12 bases; unmatched junction bases: 8. CDR3 protein: CASSLPGQGMVQFF. CDR3 nucleotides: TGCGCCAGCAGCTTACCGGGACAGGGGATGGTGCAGTTCTTC.

Here the CDR3 DNA reads TGTGCCAGCAGGACAGGGGGCGGGGGCTATGGCTACACCTTC. Encoded protein: CASRTGGGGYGYTF. The J gene is TRBJ1-2, the V gene TRBV2, with 10 bases lining up with TRBD1. Germline V gives CDR1 SNHLY, CDR2 FYNNEI. The V segment lost 6 bases and the J segment 4 bases; nucleotides outside the gene matches: 5. This CDR3 is 14 amino acids long.

The chain couples TRBV5-1 to TRBJ2-1; D might be TRBD1 (6 bases). V was pared by 4 bases and J by 5 bases, with 10 bases between. The CDR3 has 13 residues. CDR1 is SGHRS and CDR2 is YFSETQ in the germline V gene. CDR3 loop: CASSAGQNNEQFF. The CDR3, as DNA: TGCGCCAGCAGCGCTGGACAGAACAATGAGCAGTTCTTC. The full variable domain, completed using reference TRBV5-1 and TRBJ2-1, is KAGVTQTPRYLIKTRGQQVTLSCSPISGHRSVSWYQQTPGQGLQFLFEYFSETQRNKGNFPGRFSGRQFSNSRSEMNVSTLELGDSALYLCASSAGQNNEQFFGPGTRLTVL.

The rearrangement uses TRBV7-2 and TRBJ2-5; 7 positions match TRBD1. CDR3 size: 15 residues. Germline V lookup: CDR1 SGHTA, CDR2 FQGNSA. Trimming cost V 4 bases and J 5 bases; bases outside gene matches: 10. The CDR3 DNA reads as TGTGCCAGCAGCTGGGACAGCCACCCGGGGGAGACCCAGTACTTC. Amino acids: CASSWDSHPGETQYF.

The rearrangement joins TRBV6-6 to TRBJ1-2, with 8 nucleotides matching TRBD1. Germline V CDR1 and CDR2: MNHNY, SVGAGI (reference sequence). This CDR3 spans 14 amino acids. The junction had 6 bases not matched to a gene; V was cut back by 5 bases and J by 4 bases. The DNA of the CDR3 is TGTGCCAGCAGTGACAGGGGCCTCGTCTATGGCTACACCTTC. Protein: CASSDRGLVYGYTF.

This chain joins TRBV6-5 and TRBJ2-7; 11 positions agree with TRBD1. J gave up 4 bases and V 4 bases, and 9 bases lay outside the gene matches. The length of the CDR3 is 16 residues. CDR1 is MNHEY, CDR2 SVGAGI, per germline. The CDR3 loop reads CASSWSGTGGRYEQYF. The DNA for the CDR3 is TGTGCCAGCAGTTGGTCGGGGACAGGGGGACGATACGAGCAGTACTTC.

This chain connects TRBV6-5 to TRBJ2-7, with D tentatively TRBD1 (7 bases). This CDR3 is 15 amino acids long. Germline lookup yields CDR1 MNHEY and CDR2 SVGAGI. V was trimmed by 7 bases and J by 0 bases, leaving 16 bases between them. The CDR3 protein is CASTRGAGISYEQYF. The CDR3 DNA reads TGTGCCAGCACCAGGGGGGCAGGGATCTCCTACGAGCAGTACTTC.

The chain couples TRBV5-6 to TRBJ1-5, with D possibly matching TRBD1 (5 bases). Germline V gene data show CDR1 as SGHDT and CDR2 as YYEEEE. CDR3 length: 13 residues. V shed 1 base and J shed 7 bases, with 9 bases lying between them. As DNA, the CDR3 is TGTGCCAGCAGCTTGAGTAGGGGACAGCCCCAGCATTTT. Translated, it gives CASSLSRGQPQHF.

The chain couples TRBV7-2 to TRBJ2-3; tentative D call: TRBD1 (6 bases). CDR3 length: 12 amino acids. Per germline, CDR1 SGHTA and CDR2 FQGNSA. V shed 6 bases and J shed 6 bases, with 10 bases lying between them. The CDR3 spells CASSSDRDTQYF. CDR3 bases: TGTGCCAGCAGTAGTGACAGGGATACGCAGTATTTT.

The chain recombines TRBV4-1 with TRBJ2-1; 10 positions agree with TRBD1. The CDR3 sequence is 19 residues long. V shed 1 base and J 8 bases; nucleotides not matched to a gene: 17. CDR1 MGHRA and CDR2 YSYEKL come from the germline V gene. In DNA form, the CDR3 reads TGCGCCAGCAGCCAAGCTCCAACTCTGGGGACAGGGGTCAGCCATGAGCAGTTCTTC. It is translated as CASSQAPTLGTGVSHEQFF.

Here the CDR3 DNA reads TGCAGCGTTGAAGAACCGACAGGGGGCCGGGATGGCTACACCTTC. Encoded protein: CSVEEPTGGRDGYTF. The chain has TRBV29-1 and TRBJ1-2, with 10 bases fitting TRBD1. From germline, CDR1 is SQVTM and CDR2 ANQGSEA. CDR3 length equals 15 residues. With V trimmed by 0 bases and J by 6 bases, 7 bases remained unmatched.

The rearrangement links TRBV5-1 to TRBJ2-2; D might be TRBD1 (5 bases). This CDR3 comprises 13 residues. Trimming removed 2 bases at V and 6 bases at J, with 8 bases between. The V gene's germline CDR1 is SGHRS and CDR2 YFSETQ. The CDR3 coding sequence is TGCGCCAGCAGCTTCCAGGGTCCCGGGGAGCTGTTTTTT. Translating it yields CASSFQGPGELFF.

The J gene is TRBJ2-1, the V gene TRBV4-3; 13 nucleotides align to TRBD2. The CDR3 loop spans 18 amino acids. Germline assignment: CDR1 LGHNA and CDR2 YSLEER. After removal of 0 bases from V and 2 bases from J, the junction contained 4 bases not matched to a gene. The CDR3 is CASSQEAGLAGAYNEQFF. CDR3 DNA sequence: TGCGCCAGCAGCCAAGAAGCCGGACTAGCGGGGGCCTACAATGAGCAGTTCTTC.

The V and J genes are TRBV18 and TRBJ2-5; the D is unclear. V lost 2 bases to trimming and J lost 2 bases, with 3 bases between them. The germline gives CDR1 KGHSH, CDR2 LQKENI. The CDR3 length is 12 residues. The chain's CDR3 is CASSPSQETQYF. The CDR3 bases are TGTGCCAGCTCACCATCGCAAGAGACCCAGTACTTC.

V usage is TRBV24-1 and J usage is TRBJ2-3; D is undetermined. Germline-derived CDR1 and CDR2 are KGHDR and SFDVKD. This CDR3 has 12 amino acids. V lost 1 base and J 6 bases, leaving 4 bases between the germline ends. CDR3: CATSDFMDTQYF. CDR3 bases: TGTGCCACCAGTGATTTTATGGATACGCAGTATTTT.

This sequence joins TRBV11-2 and TRBJ1-1; the match to TRBD1 covers 11 bases. Germline assignment: CDR1 SGHAT and CDR2 FQNNGV. The CDR3 has 15 residues. V lost 4 bases to trimming and J lost 5 bases; unmatched junction nucleotides: 6. CDR3 nucleotide sequence: TGTGCCAGCAGCTCGGGACAGGGGGTGGAGACTGAAGCTTTCTTT. Translated, it gives CASSSGQGVETEAFF. The variable domain in full, with the rest retrieved from reference TRBV11-2 and TRBJ1-1, is EAGVAQSPRYKIIEKRQSVAFWCNPISGHATLYWYQQILGQGPKLLIQFQNNGVVDDSQLPKDRFSAERLKGVDSTLKIQPAKLEDSAVYLCASSSGQGVETEAFFGQGTRLTVV.

The chain couples TRBV4-3 to TRBJ2-3, with D tentatively TRBD2 (6 bases). V lost 0 bases and J 3 bases, leaving 13 bases between the germline ends. This CDR3 is 16 amino acids long. In germline, CDR1 is LGHNA, CDR2 YSLEER. The CDR3 DNA reads TGCGCCAGCAGCCAAGAACCCACCGCGGGGACAGATACGCAGTATTTT. It translates to CASSQEPTAGTDTQYF.